These T cell receptor beta chains were read from a single sample in a study of CD8+CD57+ T cells in acquired aplastic anemia. TCRdb re-called the reads with MiXCR, one entry per CDR3 protein. The sample holds about 180,000 distinct CDR3 sequences, around half seen once. The specimen was sorted CD4+, CD8+, or CD8+CD57+ T cells (not recorded which) from PBMCs. These receptor sequences come from a human donor with aplastic anemia. Each CDR3 is given with its conserved first and last residue. A D gene is named only where the DNA matches it firmly. Some rows have no size entry. The others give once, few or many, or a class for an expanded clone.

v_call: TRBV10-3; clone_size: NA; j_call: TRBJ2-5; d_call: TRBD1; cdr3_aa: CAITQGETQYF; cdr3_nt: TGTGCCATCACACAGGGGGAGACCCAGTACTTC
v_call: TRBV5-4; clone_size: NA; j_call: TRBJ1-6; d_call: NA; cdr3_aa: CASSLGGADYSPLHF; cdr3_nt: TGTGCCAGCAGCTTGGGGGGGGCAGATTATTCACCCCTCCACTTT
v_call: TRBV10-3; clone_size: once; j_call: TRBJ2-5; d_call: TRBD1; cdr3_aa: CAISESGDRSEETQYF; cdr3_nt: TGTGCCATCAGTGAGTCGGGGGACAGGTCGGAGGAGACCCAGTACTTC
v_call: TRBV19; clone_size: many; j_call: TRBJ2-1; d_call: TRBD1; cdr3_aa: CASSPWDRGKFF; cdr3_nt: TGTGCCAGTAGTCCCTGGGACAGGGGTAAGTTCTTC
v_call: TRBV5-1; clone_size: many; j_call: TRBJ2-1; d_call: NA; cdr3_aa: CASSPQVGGNEQFF; cdr3_nt: TGCGCCAGCAGCCCCCAGGTAGGGGGCAATGAGCAGTTCTTC
v_call: TRBV2; clone_size: many; j_call: TRBJ1-5; d_call: NA; cdr3_aa: CASSEAPIQPQHF; cdr3_nt: TGTGCCAGCAGTGAAGCCCCGATTCAGCCCCAGCATTTT
v_call: TRBV12-3/TRBV12-4; clone_size: once; j_call: TRBJ1-1; d_call: NA; cdr3_aa: CASSPGTARNTEAFF; cdr3_nt: TGTGCCAGCAGTCCAGGGACCGCGAGGAACACTGAAGCTTTCTTT
v_call: TRBV15; clone_size: NA; j_call: TRBJ2-5; d_call: NA; cdr3_aa: CATSRDWGQVETQYF; cdr3_nt: TGTGCCACCAGCAGAGACTGGGGGCAGGTGGAGACCCAGTACTTC
v_call: TRBV29-1; clone_size: NA; j_call: TRBJ1-1; d_call: NA; cdr3_aa: CSVEKTGNLAFF; cdr3_nt: TGTAGCGTTGAAAAAACAGGGAATTTAGCTTTCTTT
v_call: TRBV20-1; clone_size: NA; j_call: TRBJ1-5; d_call: TRBD1; cdr3_aa: CSASQGDSQPQHF; cdr3_nt: TGCAGTGCTAGCCAGGGGGACAGTCAGCCCCAGCATTTT
v_call: TRBV24-1; clone_size: NA; j_call: TRBJ1-1; d_call: NA; cdr3_aa: CATSEGILAFF; cdr3_nt: TGTGCCACCAGCGAGGGTATTTTGGCTTTCTTT
v_call: TRBV24-1; clone_size: NA; j_call: TRBJ2-5; d_call: NA; cdr3_aa: CATSGGIEGTQYF; cdr3_nt: TGTGCCACCAGTGGAGGTATCGAAGGGACCCAGTACTTC
v_call: TRBV25-1; clone_size: NA; j_call: TRBJ1-6; d_call: NA; cdr3_aa: CASSVGNNSPLHF; cdr3_nt: TGTGCCAGCAGTGTAGGGAATAATTCACCCCTCCACTTT
v_call: TRBV7-2; clone_size: many; j_call: TRBJ2-7; d_call: NA; cdr3_aa: CASSSQGAGSYEQYF; cdr3_nt: TGTGCCAGCAGCTCACAGGGCGCTGGCTCCTACGAGCAGTACTTC
v_call: TRBV4-1; clone_size: many; j_call: TRBJ1-2; d_call: NA; cdr3_aa: CASSAAGRSTNYGYTF; cdr3_nt: TGCGCCAGCAGTGCAGCCGGCAGGTCGACAAACTATGGCTACACCTTC
v_call: TRBV5-1; clone_size: many; j_call: TRBJ1-1; d_call: NA; cdr3_aa: CASSPGGLDTEAFF; cdr3_nt: TGCGCCAGCAGCCCCGGGGGGTTAGACACTGAAGCTTTCTTT
v_call: TRBV15; clone_size: NA; j_call: TRBJ1-1; d_call: TRBD1; cdr3_aa: CATSMDRARTTEAFF; cdr3_nt: TGTGCCACCAGCATGGACAGGGCGAGGACCACTGAAGCTTTCTTT
v_call: TRBV15; clone_size: few; j_call: TRBJ2-3; d_call: NA; cdr3_aa: CATSSQPTDTQYF; cdr3_nt: TGTGCCACCAGCTCCCAGCCCACAGATACGCAGTATTTT
v_call: TRBV29-1; clone_size: NA; j_call: TRBJ2-3; d_call: TRBD2; cdr3_aa: CSVEEMGLAGGRDTQYF; cdr3_nt: TGCAGCGTTGAAGAGATGGGACTAGCGGGAGGTAGGGATACGCAGTATTTT
v_call: TRBV10-3; clone_size: NA; j_call: TRBJ2-5; d_call: NA; cdr3_aa: CAISEPAGQTGETQYF; cdr3_nt: TGTGCCATCAGTGAACCCGCGGGACAAACGGGGGAGACCCAGTACTTC
v_call: TRBV5-1; clone_size: many; j_call: TRBJ1-1; d_call: TRBD1; cdr3_aa: CASSWGTDRNTEAFF; cdr3_nt: TGCGCCAGCAGCTGGGGGACAGACAGGAACACTGAAGCTTTCTTT
v_call: TRBV7-9; clone_size: many; j_call: TRBJ2-4; d_call: NA; cdr3_aa: CASSVSGIQYF; cdr3_nt: TGTGCCAGCAGCGTCAGTGGCATTCAGTACTTC
v_call: TRBV24-1; clone_size: few; j_call: TRBJ2-7; d_call: TRBD2; cdr3_aa: CATAQIAGGEQYF; cdr3_nt: TGTGCCACCGCTCAGATAGCGGGAGGCGAGCAGTACTTC
v_call: TRBV7-3; clone_size: many; j_call: TRBJ2-7; d_call: TRBD2; cdr3_aa: CASSQSGGPTYEQYF; cdr3_nt: TGTGCCAGCAGCCAGAGCGGGGGGCCAACCTACGAGCAGTACTTC
v_call: TRBV20-1; clone_size: many; j_call: TRBJ1-1; d_call: NA; cdr3_aa: CSARKWNTEAFF; cdr3_nt: TGCAGTGCTAGAAAGTGGAACACTGAAGCTTTCTTT
v_call: TRBV7-9; clone_size: NA; j_call: TRBJ2-1; d_call: TRBD2; cdr3_aa: CAGKRDSYNEQFF; cdr3_nt: TGTGCAGGAAAGCGGGACTCCTACAATGAGCAGTTCTTC
v_call: TRBV4-1; clone_size: many; j_call: TRBJ1-1; d_call: TRBD1; cdr3_aa: CASSQVDSGGAFF; cdr3_nt: TGCGCCAGCAGCCAAGTTGATTCAGGGGGAGCTTTCTTT
v_call: TRBV13; clone_size: NA; j_call: TRBJ2-1; d_call: NA; cdr3_aa: CASSLGPNEQFF; cdr3_nt: TGTGCCAGCAGCTTAGGGCCCAATGAGCAGTTCTTC
v_call: TRBV11-1; clone_size: NA; j_call: TRBJ2-5; d_call: TRBD2; cdr3_aa: CASSLRRGGTRYLETQYF; cdr3_nt: TGTGCCAGCAGCTTACGGCGCGGGGGGACTAGATATCTGGAGACCCAGTACTTC
v_call: TRBV7-9; clone_size: many; j_call: TRBJ1-1; d_call: TRBD1; cdr3_aa: CASSKLWTGLRGTEAFF; cdr3_nt: TGTGCCAGCAGCAAACTATGGACAGGGTTGCGTGGAACTGAAGCTTTCTTT
v_call: TRBV10-3; clone_size: few; j_call: TRBJ1-1; d_call: NA; cdr3_aa: CAIAPQWSAVTEAFF; cdr3_nt: TGTGCCATCGCCCCTCAGTGGTCGGCGGTCACTGAAGCTTTCTTT
v_call: TRBV20-1; clone_size: many; j_call: TRBJ2-1; d_call: TRBD1; cdr3_aa: CSAPGTGLYNEQFF; cdr3_nt: TGCAGTGCTCCCGGGACAGGCCTCTACAATGAGCAGTTCTTC
v_call: TRBV25-1; clone_size: NA; j_call: TRBJ2-5; d_call: NA; cdr3_aa: CASSRGGEETQYF; cdr3_nt: TGTGCCAGCAGCAGGGGGGGCGAGGAGACCCAGTACTTC
v_call: TRBV5-4; clone_size: NA; j_call: TRBJ2-3; d_call: TRBD1; cdr3_aa: CASSLGPGQSTDTQYF; cdr3_nt: TGTGCCAGCAGCTTGGGGCCGGGACAGAGCACAGATACGCAGTATTTT
v_call: TRBV15; clone_size: NA; j_call: TRBJ1-1; d_call: TRBD1; cdr3_aa: CATSNPGGGQEAFF; cdr3_nt: TGTGCCACCAGCAACCCAGGGGGGGGGCAGGAAGCTTTCTTT
v_call: TRBV19; clone_size: NA; j_call: TRBJ1-1; d_call: NA; cdr3_aa: CASSMRTRTEAFF; cdr3_nt: TGTGCCAGTAGTATGCGGACAAGGACTGAAGCTTTCTTT
v_call: TRBV2; clone_size: NA; j_call: TRBJ1-6; d_call: NA; cdr3_aa: CASSGGNSPLHF; cdr3_nt: TGTGCCAGCAGTGGGGGGAATTCACCCCTCCACTTT